These 16 T cell receptor beta chains were all obtained from the same sample, sequenced in a study of OX40 agonist ivuxolimab in advanced cancers. The data were produced by immunoSEQ multiplex PCR, yet TCRdb's version contains in-frame clones alone and is incomplete. Of about 30,000 clones in the sample, roughly 83% were seen once. The source was CD4+ or CD8+ T cells sorted from blood, collected in a trial of the OX40 agonist ivuxolimab. These TCRs come from an adult with an advanced solid tumor such as melanoma, head and neck, liver or kidney cancer.

The chain couples TRBV28 to TRBJ2-5; 8 bases fit TRBD2. The tail of the sequence fits TRBJ2-7 better, so the J call may be wrong. The CDR3 extends over 16 amino acids. Germline CDR1 MDHEN, CDR2 SYDVKM. The CDR3 spells CATPIPLAGGAHEQYF. CDR3 bases: TGTGCCACCCCAATACCCTTGGCGGGAGGCGCCCACGAGCAGTACTTC.

The chain couples TRBV27 to TRBJ2-1; tentative D call: TRBD1 (6 bases). The germline gives CDR1 MNHEY, CDR2 SMNVEV (reference sequence). The CDR3 is made up of 14 amino acids. V was trimmed by 4 bases and J by 3 bases, leaving 10 bases between them. DNA of the CDR3: TGTGCCAGCAGTTCCGGGACACGCTACAATGAGCAGTTCTTC. This codes for CASSSGTRYNEQFF.

This chain connects TRBV6-4 to TRBJ1-5; 8 nucleotides align to TRBD1. Trimming removed 6 bases from V and 2 bases from J; junction bases left unmatched: 6. There are 15 residues in the CDR3. Germline V gene sequence: CDR1 MRHNA, CDR2 SNTAGT. This CDR3 is CASSPGGEGNQPQHF. In DNA, the CDR3 is TGTGCCAGCAGCCCAGGGGGCGAGGGCAATCAGCCCCAGCATTTT.

A single count supports this clone. The chain links TRBV4-1 to TRBJ1-1; TRBD1 might be the D (6 bases). The CDR3 extends over 14 amino acids. Germline CDR1 reads MGHRA; CDR2 reads YSYEKL. V shed 3 bases and J shed 0 bases, with 8 bases lying between them. CDR3 loop: CASSHGQLNTEAFF. The CDR3 nucleotides are TGCGCCAGCAGCCACGGACAGTTGAACACTGAAGCTTTCTTT.

The CDR3 here is CASSAPTSGRAGEQFF. CDR3 bases: TGTGCCAGCAGCGCTCCGACTAGCGGGAGGGCTGGTGAGCAGTTCTTC. This chain joins TRBV9 and TRBJ2-1, with 14 nucleotides matching TRBD2. The CDR3 contains 16 residues. V was clipped by 3 bases and J by 9 bases; unmatched bases: 8. The germline V gene has CDR1 SGDLS and CDR2 YYNGEE.

This chain uses TRBV2 with TRBJ2-5; D not resolved. There are 14 residues in the CDR3. Germline-derived CDR1 and CDR2 are SNHLY and FYNNEI. V shed 3 bases and J shed 2 bases, with 10 bases lying between them. CDR3 nucleotides: TGTGCCAGCAGTGACCCGACACAGCAAGAGACCCAGTACTTC. Translating it yields CASSDPTQQETQYF.

V gene TRBV7-8 combines with J gene TRBJ2-7; possible D gene TRBD1, 7 bases. Germline CDR1 and CDR2: SGHVS and FQNEAQ. This CDR3 region has 15 residues. Deletions cut 5 bases from V and 0 bases from J, with 14 bases between. The CDR3 loop reads CASSPRGESSYEQYF. In DNA form, the CDR3 reads TGTGCCAGCAGCCCCAGGGGGGAATCCTCCTACGAGCAGTACTTC.

In this sample, this clone turned up once. The chain couples TRBV9 to TRBJ1-3; a weak D match, TRBD1 (5 bases). CDR1 and CDR2 from the germline V gene are SGDLS and YYNGEE. The CDR3 is made up of 15 amino acids. With 4 bases removed from V and 1 base from J, the gap between germline ends came to 12 bases. CDR3 residues: CASSPWTLSGNTIYF. DNA of the CDR3: TGTGCCAGCAGCCCCTGGACACTATCTGGAAACACCATATATTTT.

This chain uses TRBV9 with TRBJ2-1; 12 positions match TRBD2. The V gene end was trimmed by 4 bases and the J gene end by 8 bases; junction bases not matched to a gene: 7. This CDR3 has 15 residues. Looked up from germline, CDR1 is SGDLS and CDR2 is YYNGEE. The CDR3 spells CASSPSGRGIYEQFF. CDR3 DNA: TGTGCCAGCAGCCCTAGCGGGAGGGGAATCTATGAGCAGTTCTTC.

This clone was seen only once. The chain carries TRBV28 and TRBJ2-7, with 8 bases that match TRBD2. Germline CDR1 is MDHEN and CDR2 is SYDVKM. With V trimmed by 4 bases and J by 4 bases, 9 bases remained unmatched. This CDR3 is built from 15 residues. The DNA of the CDR3 is TGTGCCAGCAGTTCCAGCGGGAGTCCCCAGTACGAGCAGTACTTC. The encoded protein is CASSSSGSPQYEQYF.

V is TRBV4-1 and J is TRBJ2-7; 7 bases align to TRBD2. V lost 1 base, J lost 2 bases, and 2 bases stayed unmatched. The CDR3 contains 14 residues. CDR1 and CDR2 from the germline V gene are MGHRA and YSYEKL. The CDR3 DNA is TGCGCCAGCAGCCAAGGGGGGGGTGCCTACGAGCAGTACTTC. This translates into CASSQGGGAYEQYF.

The genes are TRBV11-2 and TRBJ1-1, with D possibly being TRBD1 (6 bases). The germline CDR1 and CDR2 sequences are SGHAT and FQNNGV. Trimming shortened V by 0 bases and J by 4 bases, and 12 bases separated the two germline ends. CDR3 length equals 15 residues. The CDR3: CASSLDQGSGTEAFF. In DNA form, the CDR3 reads TGTGCCAGCAGCTTAGATCAGGGGTCTGGCACTGAAGCTTTCTTT.

The chain combines TRBV16 with TRBJ1-2, with D unresolved. Germline CDR1 is KGHSY and CDR2 is FQNENV. The CDR3 consists of 15 residues. V lost 3 bases, J lost 0 bases, and 11 bases lay in between. The CDR3 sequence: CASSQGRETNYGYTF. For the CDR3, the DNA is TGTGCCAGCAGCCAGGGGAGGGAAACTAACTATGGCTACACCTTC. The variable domain in full, with the rest retrieved from reference TRBV16 and TRBJ1-2, is GEEVAQTPKHLVRGEGQKAKLYCAPIKGHSYVFWYQQVLKNEFKFLISFQNENVFDETGMPKERFSAKCLPNSPCSLEIQATKLEDSAVYFCASSQGRETNYGYTFGSGTRLTVV.

The chain couples TRBV12-5 to TRBJ2-2; the D gene is possibly TRBD2 (6 bases). Germline V gives CDR1 LGHNT, CDR2 FRNRAP. Trimming pared 7 bases from V and 7 bases from J, leaving 25 bases between. The CDR3 has 17 amino acids. The CDR3 loop is CASALPDSGSSHGELFF. The DNA of the CDR3 is TGTGCTAGTGCCCTCCCTGATAGCGGCTCTTCTCACGGGGAGCTGTTTTTT.

Judged by abundance, this clone is medium-sized. V usage is TRBV13 and J usage is TRBJ1-6; 10 bases agree with TRBD1. Germline V gene data show CDR1 as PRHDT and CDR2 as FYEKMQ (reference sequence). V lost 5 bases, J lost 7 bases, and 5 bases stayed unmatched. The CDR3 consists of 15 residues. Here the CDR3 DNA reads TGTGCCAGCAGCACCGGGACAGGGGAGAATTCACCCCTCCACTTT. This codes for CASSTGTGENSPLHF.

The chain uses TRBV4-1 and TRBJ2-7; D not certain. CDR1 is MGHRA and CDR2 is YSYEKL in the germline V gene. Trimming removed 1 base from V and 2 bases from J, with 6 bases in between. The CDR3 covers 13 residues. The CDR3 coding sequence is TGCGCCAGCAGCCAAGCTTCCACCTACGAGCAGTACTTC. This encodes CASSQASTYEQYF.